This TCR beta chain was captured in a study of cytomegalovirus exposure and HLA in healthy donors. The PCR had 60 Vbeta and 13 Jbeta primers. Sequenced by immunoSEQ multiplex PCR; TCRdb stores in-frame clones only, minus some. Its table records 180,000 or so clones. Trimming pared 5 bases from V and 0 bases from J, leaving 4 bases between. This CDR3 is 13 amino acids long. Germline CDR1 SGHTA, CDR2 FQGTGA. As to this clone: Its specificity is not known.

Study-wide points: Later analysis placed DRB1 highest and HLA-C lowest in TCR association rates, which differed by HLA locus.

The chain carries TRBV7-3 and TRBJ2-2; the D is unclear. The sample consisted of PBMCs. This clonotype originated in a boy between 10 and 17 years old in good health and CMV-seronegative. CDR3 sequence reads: CASSPTNTGELFF. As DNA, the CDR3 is TGTGCCAGCAGCCCTACGAACACCGGGGAGCTGTTTTTT. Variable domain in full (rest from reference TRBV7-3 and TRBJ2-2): GAGVSQTPSNKVTEKGKYVELRCDPISGHTALYWYRQSLGQGPEFLIYFQGTGAADDSGLPNDRFFAVRPEGSVSTLKIQRTERGDSAVYLCASSPTNTGELFFGEGSRLTVL.